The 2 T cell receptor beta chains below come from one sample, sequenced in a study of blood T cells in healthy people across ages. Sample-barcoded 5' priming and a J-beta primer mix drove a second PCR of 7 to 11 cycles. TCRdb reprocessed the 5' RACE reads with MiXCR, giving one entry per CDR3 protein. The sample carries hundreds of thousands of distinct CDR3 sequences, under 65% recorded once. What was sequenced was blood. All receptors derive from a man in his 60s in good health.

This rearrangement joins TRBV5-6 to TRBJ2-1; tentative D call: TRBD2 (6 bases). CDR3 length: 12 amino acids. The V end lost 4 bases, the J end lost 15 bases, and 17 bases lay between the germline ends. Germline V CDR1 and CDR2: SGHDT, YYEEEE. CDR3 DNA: TGTGCCAGCAGCGCCGGGAGTACCTTTGTGTTCTTC. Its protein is CASSAGSTFVFF. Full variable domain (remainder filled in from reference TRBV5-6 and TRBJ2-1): DAGVTQSPTHLIKTRGQQVTLRCSPKSGHDTVSWYQQALGQGPQFIFQYYEEEERQRGNFPDRFSGHQFPNYSSELNVNALLLGDSALYLCASSAGSTFVFFGPGTRLTVL.

The CDR3 protein is CASRGSQQYYGYTF. The CDR3 DNA reads TGTGCCAGCAGAGGTTCCCAACAGTACTATGGCTACACCTTC. The V call is TRBV3-1, the J call TRBJ1-2; D is ambiguous. The CDR3 extends over 14 amino acids. The V gene lost 6 bases and the J gene lost 3 bases, with 14 bases spanning the gap. Germline-derived CDR1 and CDR2 are LGHDT and YNNKEL (reference sequence).